The 5 T cell receptor beta chains presented below share a single source sample, sequenced in a study of a mutant IDH1 vaccine in newly diagnosed glioma. Their recognized antigens are unknown. Measured with immunoSEQ multiplex PCR; TCRdb has only the in-frame clones, and not every one. This sample has 41,000 or so clones; 80% to 90% occur once, and the top ten carry about 1.5%. Time point indicated: week 35, safety follow-up. Doses consisted of 300 ug of mutant IDH1 20-mer peptide each, paired with topical imiquimod. The starting material was PBMCs, obtained from a glioma patient whose treatment included an IDH1 peptide vaccine. The receptor source for this set is a man between 35 and 55 years old with glioma.

The V call is TRBV29-1, the J call TRBJ1-1, with 10 bases fitting TRBD1. CDR3 length: 14 residues. V shed 7 bases and J 6 bases; nucleotides not matched to a gene: 11. Germline V gives CDR1 SQVTM, CDR2 ANQGSEA. CDR3 protein: CSGQTGGVFAEAFF. The CDR3 DNA reads as TGCAGCGGACAGACAGGGGGCGTTTTCGCTGAAGCTTTCTTT.

The chain couples TRBV10-3 to TRBJ1-6; D gene ambiguous. The CDR3 length is 14 residues. Germline CDR1 and CDR2: ENHRY and SYGVKD. Trimming shortened V by 6 bases and J by 5 bases, and 11 bases separated the two germline ends. Here the CDR3 reads CAIRPHSDNSPLHF. The CDR3 bases are TGTGCCATCAGGCCCCACAGCGATAATTCACCCCTCCACTTT.

V is TRBV29-1 and J is TRBJ2-1, with D uncertain. The germline V and J ends were trimmed by 0 bases and 4 bases, with 16 bases remaining between them. The germline V gene encodes CDR1 SQVTM and CDR2 ANQGSEA. The length of the CDR3 is 16 residues. Here the CDR3 reads CSVEDFRAGIYNEQFF. CDR3 in DNA: TGCAGCGTTGAAGATTTTAGGGCAGGAATTTACAATGAGCAGTTCTTC.

The chain has TRBV13 and TRBJ2-2; D remains ambiguous. The CDR3 is made up of 15 amino acids. Germline V CDR1 and CDR2: PRHDT, FYEKMQ (reference sequence). Between the trimmed V and J ends, which lost 4 bases and 2 bases, there was a span of 11 bases. In DNA form, the CDR3 reads TGTGCCAGCAGCTCCCGACTGGGAAACACCGGGGAGCTGTTTTTT. The encoded protein is CASSSRLGNTGELFF.

CDR3 protein: CASAWGLGQPQHF. In DNA, the CDR3 is TGTGCCAGCGCCTGGGGGCTCGGTCAGCCCCAGCATTTT. The genes are TRBV28 and TRBJ1-5; possible D gene TRBD1, 6 bases. V shed 8 bases and J shed 6 bases, with 14 bases lying between them. Germline V gene sequence: CDR1 MDHEN, CDR2 SYDVKM. This CDR3 contains 13 residues.